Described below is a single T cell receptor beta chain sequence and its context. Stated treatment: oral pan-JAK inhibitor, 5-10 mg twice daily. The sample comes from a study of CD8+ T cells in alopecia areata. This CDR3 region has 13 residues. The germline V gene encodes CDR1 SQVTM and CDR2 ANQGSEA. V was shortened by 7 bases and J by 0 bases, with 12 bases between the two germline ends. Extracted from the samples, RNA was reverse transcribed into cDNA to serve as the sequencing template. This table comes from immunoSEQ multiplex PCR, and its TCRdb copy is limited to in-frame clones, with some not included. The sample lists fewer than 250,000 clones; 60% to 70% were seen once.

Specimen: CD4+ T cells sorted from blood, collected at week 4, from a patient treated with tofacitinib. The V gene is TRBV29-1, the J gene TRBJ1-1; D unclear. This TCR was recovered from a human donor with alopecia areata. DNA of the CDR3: TGCAGCGCCCTCGGGGAAATGAACACTGAAGCTTTCTTT. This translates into CSALGEMNTEAFF. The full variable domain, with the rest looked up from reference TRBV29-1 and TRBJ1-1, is SAVISQKPSRDICQRGTSLTIQCQVDSQVTMMFWYRQQPGQSLTLIATANQGSEATYESGFVIDKFPISRPNLTFSTLTVSNMSPEDSSIYLCSALGEMNTEAFFGQGTRLTVV.